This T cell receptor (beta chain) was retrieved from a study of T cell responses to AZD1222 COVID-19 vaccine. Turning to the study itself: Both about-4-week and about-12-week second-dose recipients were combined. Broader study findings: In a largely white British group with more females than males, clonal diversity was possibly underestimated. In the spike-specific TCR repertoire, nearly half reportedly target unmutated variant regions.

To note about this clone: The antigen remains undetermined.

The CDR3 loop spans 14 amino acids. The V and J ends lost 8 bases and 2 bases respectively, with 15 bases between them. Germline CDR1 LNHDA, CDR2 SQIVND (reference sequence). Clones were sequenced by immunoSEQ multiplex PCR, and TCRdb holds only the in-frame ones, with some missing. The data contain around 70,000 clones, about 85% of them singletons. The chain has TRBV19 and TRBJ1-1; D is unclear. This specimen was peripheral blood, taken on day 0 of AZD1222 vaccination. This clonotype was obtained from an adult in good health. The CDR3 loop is CASYGAGINTEAFF. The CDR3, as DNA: TGTGCCAGTTACGGAGCGGGAATAAACACTGAAGCTTTCTTT.